This T cell receptor beta chain is from a study of cytomegalovirus exposure and HLA in healthy donors. PCR employed 60 Vbeta and 13 Jbeta primers. This table comes from immunoSEQ multiplex PCR, and its TCRdb copy is limited to in-frame clones, with some not included. Of 200,000 to 250,000 clones listed, around four fifths were seen once; the top ten hold 2.7%. The V segment lost 6 bases and the J segment 4 bases; nucleotides outside the gene matches: 7. CDR1 is MDHEN, CDR2 SYDVKM, per germline. The CDR3 covers 14 residues. This TCR came from a woman aged 40 to 50 in good health and CMV-seronegative. The V call is TRBV28, the J call TRBJ1-2; the match to TRBD1 covers 8 bases. Source material: PBMCs. The CDR3 protein is CASRTGARLYGYTF. The CDR3 DNA reads TGTGCCAGCAGGACAGGGGCGCGTCTCTATGGCTACACCTTC.